One T cell receptor beta chain is described in this entry. The sample belongs to a study of blood T cells in healthy people across ages. CDR3 size: 16 residues. V gave up 3 bases and J gave up 1 base; unmatched junction bases: 8. Germline values: CDR1 SNHLY, CDR2 FYNNEI. Sample-barcoded 5' priming and a J-beta primer mix drove a second PCR of roughly 6 to 12 cycles. In TCRdb, the 5' RACE reads were re-called with MiXCR into one record per CDR3 protein. This table holds 910,000 or so distinct CDR3 sequences, roughly 51% found once. This TCR was sampled from a woman in her fifties or sixties in good health. The specimen sequenced was blood. The chain carries TRBV2 and TRBJ2-7; 8 positions match TRBD2. This CDR3 is CASSDFVRGGSYEQYF. DNA of the CDR3: TGTGCCAGCAGTGATTTTGTCCGGGGGGGATCCTACGAGCAGTACTTC.